The 5 T cell receptor beta chains presented below share a single source sample, sequenced in a study of response to subunit inactivated influenza vaccine. TCRdb passed the RT-PCR reads through MiXCR, listing each CDR3 protein once. This table holds 430,000 or so distinct CDR3 sequences, about a tenth found once. The starting material was PBMCs from blood, obtained 35 to 45 days after vaccination. The receptor set was obtained from a man aged 50-59 years who received an inactivated influenza vaccine.

This clonotype was detected many times. The chain carries TRBV10-3 and TRBJ2-7; no reliable D call. There are 15 residues in the CDR3. V was clipped by 5 bases and J by 3 bases, with 17 bases between them. CDR1 and CDR2 from the germline V gene are ENHRY and SYGVKD. The CDR3 is CAISIGDMVLYEQYF. The CDR3 coding sequence is TGTGCCATCAGTATAGGAGACATGGTCCTCTACGAGCAGTACTTC.

This chain joins TRBV9 and TRBJ1-6; D remains unclear. This CDR3 contains 14 residues. Germline V lookup: CDR1 SGDLS, CDR2 YYNGEE. The V end was cut by 0 bases, the J end by 14 bases, with 15 bases between. The CDR3, as DNA: TGTGCCAGCAGCGTAGATAGGTCCCGCGGCTCCCTCCACTTT. Translating it yields CASSVDRSRGSLHF.

This clonotype appeared a few times. This sequence joins TRBV9 and TRBJ2-7, with 7 nucleotides matching TRBD1. V gave up 0 bases and J gave up 6 bases; unmatched junction bases: 3. The CDR3 contains 13 residues. In germline, CDR1 is SGDLS, CDR2 YYNGEE. CDR3 sequence (DNA): TGTGCCAGCAGCGTAGGACAGGGAAGCGAGCAGTACTTC. Protein product: CASSVGQGSEQYF.

In its sample, this clonotype was seen a few times. The chain couples TRBV28 to TRBJ2-7, with 7 bases lining up with TRBD1. The CDR3 covers 15 residues. Germline V gene sequence: CDR1 MDHEN, CDR2 SYDVKM. Unmatched junction bases numbered 10, after V lost 6 bases and J lost 2 bases. The CDR3 DNA sequence: TGTGCCAGCAGCTCCCCGGACAGGTTTCCCTACGAGCAGTACTTC. Translating gives CASSSPDRFPYEQYF. Full variable domain (outside the CDR3, taken from reference TRBV28 and TRBJ2-7): DVKVTQSSRYLVKRTGEKVFLECVQDMDHENMFWYRQDPGLGLRLIYFSYDVKMKEKGDIPEGYSVSREKKERFSLILESASTNQTSMYLCASSSPDRFPYEQYFGPGTRLTVT.

This chain uses TRBV7-9 with TRBJ2-1, with D possibly matching TRBD1 (6 bases). V lost 1 base and J lost 5, with 12 bases in between. Germline-derived CDR1 and CDR2 are SEHNR and FQNEAQ (reference sequence). The CDR3 consists of 15 residues. CDR3 nucleotide sequence: TGTGCCAGCAGCTTAGACGTGGGGGCTAACAATGAGCAGTTCTTC. This codes for CASSLDVGANNEQFF.